This TCR beta chain came from a study of OX40 agonist ivuxolimab in advanced cancers. Sequenced by immunoSEQ multiplex PCR; TCRdb stores in-frame clones only, minus some. This sample has 73,000 or so clones; just over 85% occur once, and the top ten carry 0.75%. CDR3 length: 16 residues. V gave up 3 bases and J gave up 0 bases, with 13 bases separating them. Germline CDR1 reads KGHSH; CDR2 reads LQKENI. The sequences come from CD4+ or CD8+ T cells sorted from blood, collected in a trial of the OX40 agonist ivuxolimab. The receptor was derived from an adult with an advanced solid tumor such as melanoma, head and neck, liver or kidney cancer. This rearrangement joins TRBV18 to TRBJ2-3, with a tentative D call TRBD1 (6 bases). DNA for the CDR3: TGTGCCAGCTCACCGAGACCAGGGGTTAGCACAGATACGCAGTATTTT. It is translated as CASSPRPGVSTDTQYF.